Below, one TCR beta chain is given with its context. The antigen remains unidentified. CDR1 is DFQATT and CDR2 is SNEGSKA in the germline V gene (reference sequence). Trimming took 3 bases from V and 3 from J, leaving 13 bases between them. CDR3 size: 14 residues. This sample is part of a study of T cell repertoires in cytomegalovirus infection. Study background: Public TCR beta signatures indicated both CMV infection and matching HLA type.

Broader study findings: The study found HLA-C-restricted CMV-specific TCR beta clonotypes dominating the ex vivo response. Cumulative public TCR beta family frequency identified carriers of CMV plus the relevant HLA.

TCRdb independently ran MiXCR on the reads; one entry per CDR3 protein. The sample records some 300,000 distinct CDR3 sequences, roughly 15% being singletons. The chain employs TRBV20-1 and TRBJ2-3; D is undetermined. This sequence originates from a human donor in good health (CMV status not recorded). Some clones in this sample may be carry-over from other donors' samples. Sequencing was carried out using PBMCs. CDR3 sequence: CSASSHDGTDTQYF. CDR3 in DNA: TGCAGTGCTAGCTCTCACGACGGGACAGATACGCAGTATTTT.